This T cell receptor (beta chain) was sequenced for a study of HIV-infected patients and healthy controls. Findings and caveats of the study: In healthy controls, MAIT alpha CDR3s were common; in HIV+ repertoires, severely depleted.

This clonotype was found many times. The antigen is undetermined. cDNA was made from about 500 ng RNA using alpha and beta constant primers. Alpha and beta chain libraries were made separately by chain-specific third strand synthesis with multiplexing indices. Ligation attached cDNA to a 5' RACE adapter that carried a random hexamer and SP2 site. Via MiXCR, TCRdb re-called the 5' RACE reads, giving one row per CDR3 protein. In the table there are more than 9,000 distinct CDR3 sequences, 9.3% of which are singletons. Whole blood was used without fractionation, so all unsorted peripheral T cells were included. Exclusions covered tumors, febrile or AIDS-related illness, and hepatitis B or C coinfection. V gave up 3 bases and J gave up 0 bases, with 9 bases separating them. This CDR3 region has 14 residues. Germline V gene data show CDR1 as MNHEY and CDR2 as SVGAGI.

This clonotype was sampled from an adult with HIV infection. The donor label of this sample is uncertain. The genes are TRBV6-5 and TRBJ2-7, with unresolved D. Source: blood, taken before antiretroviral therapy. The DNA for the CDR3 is TGTGCCAGCAGTTATGGATTGGGCTCCTACGAGCAGTACTTC. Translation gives CASSYGLGSYEQYF.